The entry that follows covers one T cell receptor beta chain sequence. This sample is drawn from a study of blood T cell repertoires in COVID-19. About the study: PBMCs, B-cell-depleted T cells, or T cells provided the cDNA or gDNA that made up the material.

Recruits, aged roughly 18 to 95 years, lived in approximately 26 US areas. In assigning cohorts, the study relied on participant-reported clinical history. Sequencing used immunoSEQ multiplex PCR; TCRdb keeps in-frame clones, though not all of them. The repertoire has 150,000 or so clones, around 78% of them found once; the top ten carry 4% to 4.5%. This CDR3 contains 15 residues. V shed 4 bases and J 1 base; nucleotides not matched to a gene: 2. Germline lookup yields CDR1 LNHDA and CDR2 SQIVND (reference sequence). Sequenced sample: PBMCs or T cells enriched from blood (not recorded which). The chain recombines TRBV19 with TRBJ2-3, with 10 positions matching TRBD2. The source of this sequence is a woman between 45 and 60 years old who had recovered from COVID-19. The DNA of the CDR3 is TGTGCCAGTAGTACCAGCGGGGGGGGCACAGATACGCAGTATTTT. It translates to CASSTSGGGTDTQYF. The variable domain in full, completed from reference TRBV19 and TRBJ2-3, reads DGGITQSPKYLFRKEGQNVTLSCEQNLNHDAMYWYRQDPGQGLRLIYYSQIVNDFQKGDIAEGYSVSREKKESFPLTVTSAQKNPTAFYLCASSTSGGGTDTQYFGPGTRLTVL.